This is a list of T cell receptor beta chains from one sample in a study of blood T cell repertoires in COVID-19. The assay was immunoSEQ multiplex PCR, and TCRdb's table has in-frame clones only and misses some. The sample lists 200,000 to 300,000 clones, about 85% occurring once. Sequences were obtained from peripheral blood. The receptors come from a man aged 18 to 35 with active or convalescent COVID-19. The CDR3 runs from the conserved cysteine through the conserved F or W. D genes are given only for firm matches. Some rows mark clone size as missing; the rest say once, few, many or name a class of expanded clone.

D gene	clone size	V gene	CDR3 length	J gene	CDR3 protein	CDR3 DNA
TRBD1	.	TRBV5-6	13	TRBJ1-2	CASGPGGFYGYTF	TGTGCCAGCGGACCAGGGGGATTCTATGGCTACACCTTC
.	.	TRBV7-2	15	TRBJ2-3	CASSLAGLPKDTQYF	TGTGCCAGCAGCTTAGCGGGACTTCCCAAGGATACGCAGTATTTT
TRBD1	.	TRBV19	13	TRBJ2-2	CASRGDRAGELFF	TGTGCCAGTAGAGGGGACAGGGCCGGGGAGCTGTTTTTT
TRBD1	.	TRBV7-2	16	TRBJ1-4	CASSFQGAVANEKLFF	TGTGCCAGCAGCTTCCAGGGGGCAGTAGCTAATGAAAAACTGTTTTTT
TRBD2	.	TRBV7-3	17	TRBJ2-1	CANSLRPAGAANNEQFF	TGTGCCAACAGCTTACGTCCTGCGGGAGCTGCCAACAATGAGCAGTTCTTC
.	.	TRBV19	14	TRBJ2-5	CASSIAGFQETQYF	TGTGCCAGTAGTATAGCGGGGTTCCAAGAGACCCAGTACTTC
.	.	TRBV11-2	15	TRBJ1-2	CASSLGSVRIYGYTF	TGTGCCAGCAGCTTAGGGTCAGTCCGAATCTATGGCTACACCTTC
.	.	TRBV3-1/TRBV3-2	14	TRBJ2-5	CASSPAWKRETQYF	TGTGCCAGCAGCCCCGCCTGGAAGCGGGAGACCCAGTACTTC
.	.	TRBV3-1/TRBV3-2	13	TRBJ1-5	CASGFTGLQPQHF	TGTGCCAGCGGATTCACAGGATTGCAGCCCCAGCATTTT
TRBD1	few	TRBV29-1	13	TRBJ2-1	CSAGTGLYNEQFF	TGCAGCGCCGGGACAGGGCTTTACAATGAGCAGTTCTTC
TRBD1	.	TRBV2	13	TRBJ1-3	CASSPQGRNTIYF	TGTGCCAGCAGTCCACAGGGGCGAAACACCATATATTTT
.	.	TRBV5-1	14	TRBJ2-2	CASRISRNTGELFF	TGCGCCAGCAGGATTAGTAGGAACACCGGGGAGCTGTTTTTT
.	.	TRBV7-9	15	TRBJ2-7	CASSLGADVSYEQYF	TGTGCCAGCAGCCTCGGAGCAGACGTAAGTTACGAGCAGTACTTC
TRBD2	.	TRBV19	14	TRBJ2-3	CAISSGASTDTQYF	TGTGCCATCAGTAGCGGGGCCAGCACAGATACGCAGTATTTT
TRBD1	.	TRBV12-3/TRBV12-4	13	TRBJ1-2	CASDPGTGSDYTF	TGTGCCAGCGACCCGGGGACAGGGAGTGACTACACCTTC
.	few	TRBV6-5	14	TRBJ1-2	CASSYRQGTYGYTF	TGTGCCAGCAGTTACAGGCAGGGGACCTACGGCTACACCTTC
.	.	TRBV6-5	13	TRBJ1-1	CASSYKRSSEAFF	TGTGCCAGCAGTTACAAGAGGAGTTCTGAAGCTTTCTTT
.	.	TRBV7-2	14	TRBJ2-5	CASSPSSAQETQYF	TGTGCCAGCAGCCCCTCTAGCGCCCAAGAGACCCAGTACTTC
TRBD2	.	TRBV6-6	15	TRBJ2-1	CASNTPSGYHNEQFF	TGTGCCAGCAATACACCTAGCGGGTATCACAATGAGCAGTTCTTC
TRBD1	.	TRBV28	14	TRBJ1-6	CASSSGQYNSPLHF	TGTGCCAGCAGCTCGGGACAGTATAATTCACCCCTCCACTTT
TRBD1	.	TRBV27	14	TRBJ1-1	CASSATGGRTEAFF	TGTGCCAGCAGTGCAACAGGGGGGCGCACTGAAGCTTTCTTT
.	once	TRBV5-4	16	TRBJ2-6	CASSFHRVSGANVLTF	TGTGCCAGCAGCTTTCACAGAGTATCTGGGGCCAACGTCCTGACTTTC
.	.	TRBV3-1/TRBV3-2	16	TRBJ2-7	CASSQTSGHPPYEQYF	TGTGCCAGCAGCCAAACCTCGGGACACCCTCCCTACGAGCAGTACTTC
.	.	TRBV27	13	TRBJ2-1	CASSLNIYNEQFF	TGTGCCAGCAGTTTAAATATCTACAATGAGCAGTTCTTC
.	.	TRBV7-2	13	TRBJ2-1	CASRAPWANEQFF	TGTGCCAGCAGGGCCCCGTGGGCCAATGAGCAGTTCTTC
.	.	TRBV19	14	TRBJ1-4	CASSIRQTNEKLFF	TGTGCCAGTAGTATCCGACAGACAAATGAAAAACTGTTTTTT
TRBD2	.	TRBV5-1	16	TRBJ2-5	CASSFNSGGRKETQYF	TGCGCCAGCAGCTTCAACAGCGGGGGGCGAAAAGAGACCCAGTACTTC
.	.	TRBV7-2	14	TRBJ2-7	CASSSRGGPYEQYF	TGTGCCAGCAGCAGCAGGGGCGGGCCCTACGAGCAGTACTTC